Listed below are T cell receptor beta chains from one sample, sequenced in a study of CD8 T cells in ankylosing spondylitis. TCRdb itself ran the 5' RACE reads through MiXCR, one entry per CDR3 protein. The table records 350,000 or so distinct CDR3 sequences, roughly 14% of them present only once. The material sequenced was blood, either unsorted or a sorted T cell fraction (not recorded which). These receptors were collected from a male donor with ankylosing spondylitis or in good health (not recorded which). The CDR3 runs from the conserved cysteine through the conserved F or W. The D gene is left open where the match is weak. Not all rows give a size; the values are once, few, many and, for expanded clones, a class.

V: TRBV5-1; size: .; length: 14; D: .; J: TRBJ2-3; DNA: TGCGCCAGCAGCTTGGGTTTAGTCACAGATACGCAGTATTTT; CDR3: CASSLGLVTDTQYF
V: TRBV12-3/TRBV12-4; size: .; length: 13; D: .; J: TRBJ1-5; DNA: TGTGCCAGCAGTTTAACCCGGAATCAGCCCCAGCATTTT; CDR3: CASSLTRNQPQHF
V: TRBV5-6; size: .; length: 14; D: TRBD1; J: TRBJ1-1; DNA: TGTGCCAGCAGCGGGACAGGGGAGAGCACTGAAGCTTTCTTT; CDR3: CASSGTGESTEAFF
V: TRBV20-1; size: few; length: 14; D: .; J: TRBJ2-7; DNA: TGCAGTGCTAGAGATTCGGGAGCTGCGGACGAGCAGTACTTC; CDR3: CSARDSGAADEQYF
V: TRBV20-1; size: many; length: 15; D: TRBD1; J: TRBJ2-2; DNA: TGCAGTGCAGGGGGCAGTCAAGGGAACACCGGGGAGCTGTTTTTT; CDR3: CSAGGSQGNTGELFF
V: TRBV30; size: few; length: 12; D: .; J: TRBJ2-7; DNA: TGTGGTGGGGGCAGGGCAACCTACGAGCAGTACTTC; CDR3: CGGGRATYEQYF
V: TRBV11-2; size: once; length: 19; D: TRBD2; J: TRBJ2-1; DNA: TGTGCCAGCAGCTCACGGACTAGCGGGGGTCTCTTTTCCTACAATGAGCAGTTCTTC; CDR3: CASSSRTSGGLFSYNEQFF
V: TRBV3-1; size: many; length: 14; D: .; J: TRBJ2-3; DNA: TGTGCCAGCAGCCAAGATTTCAGCACAGATACGCAGTATTTT; CDR3: CASSQDFSTDTQYF
V: TRBV10-3; size: many; length: 15; D: TRBD2; J: TRBJ2-1; DNA: TGTGCCAGCGGGACTAGCGGGGGGACCTACAATGAGCAGTTCTTC; CDR3: CASGTSGGTYNEQFF
V: TRBV6-5; size: once; length: 15; D: TRBD2; J: TRBJ2-1; DNA: TGTGCCAGCAGTTACTCGGCTAGCGGGGGGGGTGAGCAGTTCTTC; CDR3: CASSYSASGGGEQFF
V: TRBV6-2/TRBV6-3; size: .; length: 13; D: TRBD1; J: TRBJ1-2; DNA: TGTGCCAGCAGTGGGACAGGGAAAGGAGCCTACACCTTC; CDR3: CASSGTGKGAYTF
V: TRBV6-5; size: .; length: 16; D: .; J: TRBJ1-1; DNA: TGTGCCAGCAGTTACGGAACGGTCTCAATGAACACTGAAGCTTTCTTT; CDR3: CASSYGTVSMNTEAFF
V: TRBV7-8; size: .; length: 16; D: .; J: TRBJ1-5; DNA: TGTGCCAGCAGCTCGGGGGGGACCTATAGCAATCAGCCCCAGCATTTT; CDR3: CASSSGGTYSNQPQHF
V: TRBV12-3/TRBV12-4; size: many; length: 15; D: .; J: TRBJ1-1; DNA: TGTGCCAGCACTCCGAGGGCAGGGATGAACACTGAAGCTTTCTTT; CDR3: CASTPRAGMNTEAFF
V: TRBV5-1; size: few; length: 14; D: .; J: TRBJ2-3; DNA: TGCGCCAGCAGCCCAGGGGGGACCACAGATACGCAGTATTTT; CDR3: CASSPGGTTDTQYF
V: TRBV10-2; size: many; length: 15; D: .; J: TRBJ2-2; DNA: TGCGCCAGCCGGAATCGGACTACGAACACCGGGGAGCTGTTTTTT; CDR3: CASRNRTTNTGELFF
V: TRBV28; size: .; length: 12; D: .; J: TRBJ2-5; DNA: TGTGCCAGCCGTCTCTCCCGGGAGACCCAGTACTTC; CDR3: CASRLSRETQYF
V: TRBV20-1; size: few; length: 15; D: TRBD1; J: TRBJ2-3; DNA: TGCAGTGCCCGACACTCGACAGGGATGACAGATACGCAGTATTTT; CDR3: CSARHSTGMTDTQYF
V: TRBV5-1; size: .; length: 15; D: TRBD2; J: TRBJ2-7; DNA: TGCGCCAGCAGCCCCGGATCTAGCGGGCCCTACGAGCAGTACTTC; CDR3: CASSPGSSGPYEQYF
V: TRBV6-1; size: .; length: 13; D: .; J: TRBJ1-5; DNA: TGTGCCAGCAGTGAAGGCAGGCCAAGGCCCCAGCATTTT; CDR3: CASSEGRPRPQHF
V: TRBV12-3/TRBV12-4; size: many; length: 17; D: TRBD1; J: TRBJ1-5; DNA: TGTGCCAGCAGTTTAAGACCGACAGGGCTGGGCAATCAGCCCCAGCATTTT; CDR3: CASSLRPTGLGNQPQHF
V: TRBV12-3/TRBV12-4; size: .; length: 15; D: .; J: TRBJ1-2; DNA: TGTGCCAGCAGTCCCTCAGCTTGGGCTAACTATGGCTACACCTTC; CDR3: CASSPSAWANYGYTF
V: TRBV5-1; size: .; length: 16; D: TRBD1; J: TRBJ2-5; DNA: TGCGCCAGCAGCTTCCGGGACAGGGGGTACCAAGAGACCCAGTACTTC; CDR3: CASSFRDRGYQETQYF
V: TRBV3-1; size: .; length: 16; D: .; J: TRBJ2-2; DNA: TGTGCCAGCAGCCCTATAGCGGTCCAGAACACCGGGGAGCTGTTTTTT; CDR3: CASSPIAVQNTGELFF
V: TRBV12-3/TRBV12-4; size: .; length: 14; D: .; J: TRBJ2-1; DNA: TGTGCCAGCAGTTTTGGACAGCGAGACAATGAGCAGTTCTTC; CDR3: CASSFGQRDNEQFF
V: TRBV7-2; size: .; length: 14; D: .; J: TRBJ1-5; DNA: TGTGCCAGCACCTTGGGGGGAGCGGGTCAGCCCCAGCATTTT; CDR3: CASTLGGAGQPQHF
V: TRBV18; size: .; length: 14; D: .; J: TRBJ2-6; DNA: TGTGCCAGCAAGACTCTTGCTGGGGCCAACGTCCTGACTTTC; CDR3: CASKTLAGANVLTF
V: TRBV5-6; size: few; length: 15; D: TRBD2; J: TRBJ2-7; DNA: TGTGCCAGCAGCCCTGGTGGACTAGCGGGGTACGAGCAGTACTTC; CDR3: CASSPGGLAGYEQYF
V: TRBV20-1; size: .; length: 15; D: .; J: TRBJ2-3; DNA: TGCAGTGCTAGAGTAGGGACTTGGGGCACAGATACGCAGTATTTT; CDR3: CSARVGTWGTDTQYF
V: TRBV2; size: .; length: 14; D: TRBD1; J: TRBJ2-2; DNA: TGTGCCAGCAGCGAGGGGGCGCGGACCGGGGAGCTGTTTTTT; CDR3: CASSEGARTGELFF
V: TRBV5-1; size: many; length: 14; D: TRBD1; J: TRBJ2-4; DNA: TGCGCCAGCAGCTTATCACCCTCAACAGGGGTTCAGTACTTC; CDR3: CASSLSPSTGVQYF
V: TRBV5-1; size: .; length: 16; D: TRBD2; J: TRBJ2-3; DNA: TGCGCCAGCAGTTTACTAGCGGGAGGGCCCCCAGATACGCAGTATTTT; CDR3: CASSLLAGGPPDTQYF